This T cell receptor (beta chain) was documented in a study of CD8 T cells in Susac syndrome. RNA amounts of 0.5 to 1 ug underwent reverse transcription with random hexamers. Across 54 Vbeta and 13 Jbeta, immunoSEQ multiplex PCR amplified TCR beta CDR3. TCRdb processed the immunoSEQ multiplex PCR reads anew with MiXCR; each CDR3 protein has one entry. Among 400,000 or so distinct CDR3 sequences listed, about 85% were seen once. Per the germline V gene, CDR1 is SGHRS and CDR2 is YFSETQ. The CDR3 has 16 residues. J lost 0 bases, V lost 4 bases, and 8 bases had no gene match. Treatment-naive patients with stable or active relapsing-remitting disease served as multiple sclerosis controls.

This sequence originates from a human donor with multiple sclerosis. Sequences were obtained from CD8+ T cells from PBMCs. The chain couples TRBV5-1 to TRBJ1-1, with 8 bases matching TRBD1. CDR3 DNA sequence: TGCGCCAGCAGCACGGGCGACAGGGGACTGAACACTGAAGCTTTCTTT. It codes for CASSTGDRGLNTEAFF.